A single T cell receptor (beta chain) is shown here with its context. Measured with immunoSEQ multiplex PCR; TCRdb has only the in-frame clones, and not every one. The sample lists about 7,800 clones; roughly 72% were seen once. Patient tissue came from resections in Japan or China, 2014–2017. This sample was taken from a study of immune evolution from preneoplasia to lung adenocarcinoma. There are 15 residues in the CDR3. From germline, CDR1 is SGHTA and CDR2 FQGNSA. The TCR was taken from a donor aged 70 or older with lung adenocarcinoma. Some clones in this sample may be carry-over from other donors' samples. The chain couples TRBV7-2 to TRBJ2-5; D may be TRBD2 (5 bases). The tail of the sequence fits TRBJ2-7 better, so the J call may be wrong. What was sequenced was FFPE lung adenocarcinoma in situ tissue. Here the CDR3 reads CASSSRGISSYEQYF. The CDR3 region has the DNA TGTGCCAGCAGCTCTCGGGGAATTAGCTCCTACGAGCAGTACTTC.